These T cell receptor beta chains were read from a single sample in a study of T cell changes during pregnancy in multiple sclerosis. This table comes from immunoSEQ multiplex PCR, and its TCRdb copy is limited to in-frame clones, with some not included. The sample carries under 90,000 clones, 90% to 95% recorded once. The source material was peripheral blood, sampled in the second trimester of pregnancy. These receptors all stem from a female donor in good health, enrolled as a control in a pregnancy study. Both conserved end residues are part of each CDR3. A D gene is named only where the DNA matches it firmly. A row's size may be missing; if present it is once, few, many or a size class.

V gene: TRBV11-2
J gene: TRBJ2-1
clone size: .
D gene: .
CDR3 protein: CASSRDGGVLWDEQFF
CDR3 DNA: TGTGCCAGCAGCCGAGATGGCGGGGTATTGTGGGATGAGCAGTTCTTC

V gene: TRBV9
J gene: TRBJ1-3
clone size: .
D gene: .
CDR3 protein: CASSVEPAGAGNTIYF
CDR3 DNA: TGTGCCAGCAGCGTAGAACCCGCGGGTGCTGGAAACACCATATATTTT

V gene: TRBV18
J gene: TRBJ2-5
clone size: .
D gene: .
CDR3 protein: CASSPMGGQETQYF
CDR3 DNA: TGTGCCAGCTCACCAATGGGAGGCCAAGAGACCCAGTACTTC

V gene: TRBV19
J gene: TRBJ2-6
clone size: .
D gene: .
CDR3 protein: CASSTSLRSSGANVLTF
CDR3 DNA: TGTGCCAGTAGTACCAGCCTACGGAGCTCTGGGGCCAACGTCCTGACTTTC

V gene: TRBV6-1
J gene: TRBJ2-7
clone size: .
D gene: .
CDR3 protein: CASSESGTSTRLHSYEQYF
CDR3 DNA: TGTGCCAGCAGTGAAAGCGGGACATCGACCCGCTTACACTCCTACGAGCAGTACTTC

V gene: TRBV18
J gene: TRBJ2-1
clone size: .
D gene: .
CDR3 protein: CASSPTGTKIGNEQFF
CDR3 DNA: TGTGCCAGCTCACCAACCGGGACAAAAATCGGCAATGAGCAGTTCTTC

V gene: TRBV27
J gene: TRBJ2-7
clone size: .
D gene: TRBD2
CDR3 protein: CASSPGLAGLYEQYF
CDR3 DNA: TGTGCCAGCAGTCCGGGACTAGCGGGCCTATACGAGCAGTACTTC

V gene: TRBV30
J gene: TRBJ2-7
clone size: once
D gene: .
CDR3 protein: CAWSTRETYEQYF
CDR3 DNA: TGTGCCTGGAGTACCAGGGAAACATACGAGCAGTACTTC

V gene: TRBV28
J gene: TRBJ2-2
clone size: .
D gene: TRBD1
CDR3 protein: CASSLPGQGHTGELFF
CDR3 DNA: TGTGCCAGCAGTTTACCGGGACAGGGGCACACCGGGGAGCTGTTTTTT

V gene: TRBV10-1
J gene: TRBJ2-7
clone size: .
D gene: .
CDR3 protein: CASPSTGPIREQYF
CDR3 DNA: TGCGCCAGCCCCTCCACAGGGCCGATCCGGGAGCAGTACTTC

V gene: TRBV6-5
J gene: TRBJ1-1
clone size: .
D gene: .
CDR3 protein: CASRTEINRATEAFF
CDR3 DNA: TGTGCCAGCAGGACCGAGATCAACAGGGCCACTGAAGCTTTCTTT

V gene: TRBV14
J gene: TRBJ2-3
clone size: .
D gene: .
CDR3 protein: CASSQSLFGGADTQYF
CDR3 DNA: TGTGCCAGCAGCCAATCCCTTTTCGGGGGAGCAGATACGCAGTATTTT

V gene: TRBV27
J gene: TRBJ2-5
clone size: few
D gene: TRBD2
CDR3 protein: CASSETSGDETQYF
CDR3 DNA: TGTGCCAGCAGTGAGACTAGCGGGGACGAGACCCAGTACTTC

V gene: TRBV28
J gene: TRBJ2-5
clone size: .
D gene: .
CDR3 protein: CASSLGPFGRGRETQYF
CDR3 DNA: TGTGCCAGCAGTTTAGGGCCTTTTGGCAGGGGGAGGGAGACCCAGTACTTC

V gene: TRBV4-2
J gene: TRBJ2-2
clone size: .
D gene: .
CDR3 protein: CASSLGTKRRSGELFF
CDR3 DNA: TGTGCCAGCAGCCTAGGGACAAAGAGGAGGTCCGGGGAGCTGTTTTTT

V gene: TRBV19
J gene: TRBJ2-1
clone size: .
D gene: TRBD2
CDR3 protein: CASSIRGDGNEQFF
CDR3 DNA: TGTGCCAGTAGTATCCGGGGGGACGGCAATGAGCAGTTCTTC

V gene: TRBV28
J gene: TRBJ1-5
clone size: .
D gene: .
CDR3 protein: CASSLRLGPQHF
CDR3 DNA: TGTGCCAGCAGTTTAAGACTCGGGCCCCAGCATTTT

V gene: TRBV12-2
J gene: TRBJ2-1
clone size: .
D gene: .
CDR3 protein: CASRLTGVPLQLYNEQFF
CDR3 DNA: TGTGCAAGTCGCTTAACCGGGGTCCCCCTCCAATTATACAATGAGCAGTTCTTC

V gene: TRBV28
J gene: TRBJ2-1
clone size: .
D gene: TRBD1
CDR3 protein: CASMSVGTGEIGQFF
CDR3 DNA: TGTGCCAGCATGTCCGTCGGGACAGGGGAGATCGGGCAGTTCTTC

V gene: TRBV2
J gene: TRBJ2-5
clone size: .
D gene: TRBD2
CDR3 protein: CASSRTSGRAGETQYF
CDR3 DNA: TGTGCCAGCAGCAGGACTAGCGGGAGGGCAGGGGAGACCCAGTACTTC

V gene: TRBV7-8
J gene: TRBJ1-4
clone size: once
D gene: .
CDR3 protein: CASSLVATPNEKLFF
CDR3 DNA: TGTGCCAGCAGCTTAGTTGCGACACCAAATGAAAAACTGTTTTTT